The 9 T cell receptor beta chains listed next were all sequenced from one sample in a study of T cell changes during pregnancy in multiple sclerosis. The protocol was immunoSEQ multiplex PCR, while the TCRdb copy is restricted to in-frame clones and leaves out a portion. Among around 52,000 clones, 92% were seen once, and the ten largest hold nearly 0.2%. Sequences were derived from CD4+ T cells from peripheral blood mononuclear cells, sampled in the second trimester of pregnancy. All receptors come from a female donor with multiple sclerosis, enrolled in a pregnancy study.

This clone was seen once. DNA of the CDR3: TGTGCCAGCAGCTTATGGGGGACAGGGGGCCGTAATGAGCAGTTCTTC. This translates into CASSLWGTGGRNEQFF. This chain connects TRBV13 to TRBJ2-1, with 12 bases matching TRBD1. The CDR3 totals 16 residues. With V trimmed by 2 bases and J by 7 bases, 6 bases remained unmatched. The germline CDR1 and CDR2 sequences are PRHDT and FYEKMQ (reference sequence).

The chain employs TRBV15 and TRBJ1-1; 7 bases are a match to TRBD1. Losses at the gene ends were 1 base for V and 1 base for J; bases not matched to a gene: 3. Germline CDR1 reads LNHNV; CDR2 reads YYDKDF (reference sequence). The CDR3 consists of 15 residues. The CDR3 DNA reads as TGTGCCACCAGCAGAGCGGACAGGTCGAACACTGAAGCTTTCTTT. As protein: CATSRADRSNTEAFF. Full variable domain (remainder filled in from reference TRBV15 and TRBJ1-1): DAMVIQNPRYQVTQFGKPVTLSCSQTLNHNVMYWYQQKSSQAPKLLFHYYDKDFNNEADTPDNFQSRRPNTSFCFLDIRSPGLGDTAMYLCATSRADRSNTEAFFGQGTRLTVV.

V and J are TRBV2 and TRBJ2-7, with TRBD1 identical over 8 bases. From germline, CDR1 is SNHLY and CDR2 FYNNEI. V lost 0 bases, J lost 6 bases, and 10 bases stayed unmatched. The CDR3 runs to 16 residues. CDR3 nucleotides: TGTGCCAGCAGTGAAGCGGTTGGGCAGGGGGCTGGCGAGCAGTACTTC. This translates into CASSEAVGQGAGEQYF.

The chain combines TRBV9 with TRBJ2-3; 13 bases map to TRBD2. CDR1 is SGDLS, CDR2 YYNGEE, per germline. The length of the CDR3 is 17 residues. J gave up 5 bases and V 3 bases, and 9 bases lay outside the gene matches. CDR3 loop: CASSAQTSGRPQDTQYF. Written as DNA, the CDR3 is TGTGCCAGCAGCGCCCAGACTAGCGGGAGGCCCCAAGATACGCAGTATTTT. Based on the CDR3 plus reference TRBV9 and TRBJ2-3, the full variable domain is DSGVTQTPKHLITATGQRVTLRCSPRSGDLSVYWYQQSLDQGLQFLIQYYNGEERAKGNILERFSAQQFPDLHSELNLSSLELGDSALYFCASSAQTSGRPQDTQYFGPGTRLTVL.

The chain uses TRBV21-1 and TRBJ1-3. TRBV21-1 is assigned pseudogene status. The CDR3 is 15 amino acids. The CDR3 region has the DNA TGTGCCCACTTGGGGGAGGGGAGGTGTGGAAACACCATATATTTT. This sequence encodes CAHLGEGRCGNTIYF.

The chain couples TRBV6-5 to TRBJ1-2; D gene ambiguous. CDR3 length: 13 amino acids. Germline V gene sequence: CDR1 MNHEY, CDR2 SVGAGI. V lost 7 bases and J 4 bases, leaving 13 bases between the germline ends. CDR3 protein: CASTPGDAYGYTF. The CDR3 DNA reads TGTGCCAGCACCCCTGGAGATGCCTATGGCTACACCTTC.

This chain links TRBV6-6 with TRBJ1-2; TRBD1 is a possible D gene (6 bases). CDR3 length: 16 residues. Trimming took off 2 bases at V and 3 bases at J, with 16 bases between the two ends. Germline-derived CDR1 and CDR2 are MNHNY and SVGAGI (reference sequence). CDR3 protein: CASSYPDSFSHYGYTF. DNA of the CDR3: TGTGCCAGCAGTTACCCGGACAGCTTCAGTCACTATGGCTACACCTTC.

The chain uses TRBV27 and TRBJ1-2; 8 nucleotides line up with TRBD1. The V gene end was trimmed by 8 bases and the J gene end by 2 bases; junction bases not matched to a gene: 13. CDR3 length: 16 amino acids. Germline V CDR1 and CDR2: MNHEY, SMNVEV (reference sequence). The CDR3 here is CASGYPQGARNYGYTF. Written as DNA, the CDR3 is TGTGCCAGCGGCTATCCCCAGGGGGCGAGAAACTATGGCTACACCTTC.

The chain links TRBV4-1 to TRBJ1-2, with D possibly TRBD1 on 6 matching bases. Germline-derived CDR1 and CDR2 are MGHRA and YSYEKL. CDR3 length: 16 amino acids. Trimming stripped 3 bases from V and 8 bases from J, with 22 bases between. CDR3 sequence (DNA): TGCGCCAGCAGCCATCCAATCCGGGACAACATTGGGGGCTACACCTTC. This encodes CASSHPIRDNIGGYTF.